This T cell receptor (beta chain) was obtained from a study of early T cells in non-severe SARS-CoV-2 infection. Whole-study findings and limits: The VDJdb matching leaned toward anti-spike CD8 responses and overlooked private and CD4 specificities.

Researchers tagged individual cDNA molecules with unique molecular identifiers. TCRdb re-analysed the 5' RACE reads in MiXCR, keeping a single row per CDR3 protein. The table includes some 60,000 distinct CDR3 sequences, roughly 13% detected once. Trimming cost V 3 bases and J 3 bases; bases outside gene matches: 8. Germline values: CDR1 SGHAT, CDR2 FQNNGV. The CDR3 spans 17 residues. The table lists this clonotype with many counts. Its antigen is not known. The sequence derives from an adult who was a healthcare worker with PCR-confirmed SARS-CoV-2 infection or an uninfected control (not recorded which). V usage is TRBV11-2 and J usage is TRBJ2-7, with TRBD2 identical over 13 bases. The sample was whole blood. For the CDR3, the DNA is TGTGCCAGCAGCTTGGGGACTAGCGGGAATTTCGACTACGAGCAGTACTTC. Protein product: CASSLGTSGNFDYEQYF.